Below, 14 T cell receptor beta chains from the same sample are listed, as sequenced in a study of T cells in Graves' hyperthyroidism and ophthalmopathy. TCR beta CDR3 regions were amplified from RNA transcripts. HTBI primers were employed in a first-round RT-PCR of the TCR CDR3. TCRdb itself ran the multiplex PCR reads through MiXCR, one entry per CDR3 protein. Here the sample spans about 640,000 distinct CDR3 sequences, around 21% being singletons. Sequencing used blood. The origin of the receptors is a young man with Graves' ophthalmopathy.

This clonotype was recorded at least ten times. The chain is built from TRBV12-3 or TRBV12-4 and TRBJ2-3, with D possibly matching TRBD1 (6 bases). V lost 5 bases and J 2 bases, leaving 8 bases between the germline ends. The CDR3 sequence is 13 residues long. The CDR3, as DNA: TGTGCCAGCAGTAGGGGGTACACAGATACGCAGTATTTT. As protein: CASSRGYTDTQYF.

The rearrangement links TRBV25-1 to TRBJ2-7; 11 bases align to TRBD1. V lost 6 bases and J lost 6; bases outside the gene matches: 1. This CDR3 region has 12 residues. Germline V gene data show CDR1 as MGHDK and CDR2 as SYGVNS. Here the CDR3 reads CASRGQGVEQYF. In DNA, the CDR3 is TGTGCCAGCAGGGGACAGGGGGTCGAGCAGTACTTC.

Note on this clonotype: No conserved phenylalanine or tryptophan ends this CDR3, so it is likely a read error. The chain joins TRBV2 to TRBJ2-7; 9 bases agree with TRBD1. The germline V gene encodes CDR1 SNHLY and CDR2 FYNNEI. The CDR3 covers 15 residues. J gave up 3 bases and V 3 bases, and 6 bases lay outside the gene matches. The CDR3 region has the DNA TGTGCCAGCAGTGAGGAAGGGACAGGGTTCTACGAGCAGTACCTC. Amino acid sequence: CASSEEGTGFYEQYL.

The genes are TRBV5-6 and TRBJ2-4; D possibly matches TRBD1 or TRBD2 (5 bases each). This CDR3 is 16 amino acids long. The germline gives CDR1 SGHDT, CDR2 YYEEEE. V dropped 4 bases and J dropped 1 base, with 15 bases sitting between them. CDR3 sequence reads: CASSSEGKWAKNIQYF. CDR3 in DNA: TGTGCCAGCAGCAGTGAGGGGAAGTGGGCCAAAAACATTCAGTACTTC.

This clonotype was seen ten or more times. This chain uses TRBV11-2 with TRBJ2-5; tentatively, D is TRBD2 (6 bases). CDR1 and CDR2 from the germline V gene are SGHAT and FQNNGV. This CDR3 has 12 residues. The CDR3 spells CATTGGGETQYF. Written as DNA, the CDR3 is TGTGCGACGACTGGGGGAGGCGAGACCCAGTACTTC.

This clonotype was found many times. The V call is TRBV2, the J call TRBJ2-3, with TRBD2 matching 10 bases. The J segment lost 6 bases and the V segment lost 10 bases, leaving 10 bases of the junction unmatched. This CDR3 is built from 14 residues. The germline V gene has CDR1 SNHLY and CDR2 FYNNEI. Here the CDR3 reads CATLSGRARDTQYF. The CDR3 nucleotides are TGTGCCACCCTCAGCGGGAGGGCCAGGGATACGCAGTATTTT.

The table lists this clonotype with many counts. The chain employs TRBV3-1 and TRBJ2-7; D call uncertain. The CDR3 contains 13 residues. CDR1 is LGHDT, CDR2 YNNKEL, per germline (reference sequence). V lost 1 base to trimming and J lost 6 bases, with 10 bases between them. The CDR3 DNA reads as TGTGCCAGCAGCCAAGTCTTACAAGGCGAGCAGTACTTC. Translating gives CASSQVLQGEQYF.

This clonotype has a handful of counts. This chain links TRBV27 with TRBJ2-7; D uncertain. Germline CDR1 reads MNHEY; CDR2 reads SMNVEV (reference sequence). The CDR3 is 15 residues long. V was cut by 2 bases and J by 2 bases, with 13 bases left in between. The CDR3 is CASSLAADNAYEQYF. DNA of the CDR3: TGTGCCAGCAGTTTAGCGGCCGACAATGCCTACGAGCAGTACTTC.

This clonotype has at least ten counts. The chain carries TRBV2 and TRBJ2-3; possible D gene TRBD1, 6 bases. The CDR3 sequence is 14 residues long. Trimming took off 1 base at V and 10 bases at J, with 15 bases between the two ends. From germline, CDR1 is SNHLY and CDR2 FYNNEI. CDR3 sequence: CASSEGQAGSAQYF. DNA for the CDR3: TGTGCCAGCAGTGAAGGACAGGCTGGAAGTGCGCAGTATTTT.

This clonotype was seen ten or more times. This chain uses TRBV20-1 with TRBJ2-7; D gene ambiguous. CDR1 and CDR2 (germline): DFQATT, SNEGSKA (reference sequence). The CDR3 sequence is 15 residues long. Trimming took off 0 bases at V and 2 bases at J, with 14 bases between the two ends. CDR3 loop: CSARDQKYWPYEQYF. The CDR3 DNA follows: TGCAGTGCTAGAGATCAAAAATACTGGCCCTACGAGCAGTACTTC.

This clonotype was observed at least ten times. V is TRBV18 and J is TRBJ2-5; weak D call: TRBD1 (6 bases). V lost 3 bases to trimming and J lost 4 bases, with 12 bases between them. The CDR3 sequence is 14 residues long. Germline V CDR1 and CDR2: KGHSH, LQKENI. The CDR3 is CASSPLDSGETQYF. The CDR3 DNA reads as TGTGCCAGCTCACCGTTGGACAGCGGAGAGACCCAGTACTTC.

The genes are TRBV20-1 and TRBJ1-5, with TRBD1 matching over 7 bases. V lost 6 bases to trimming and J lost 2 bases; unmatched junction nucleotides: 4. The CDR3 covers 13 residues. Germline loops: CDR1 DFQATT, CDR2 SNEGSKA (reference sequence). This chain's CDR3 is CSAKDRGNQPQHF. The DNA of the CDR3 is TGCAGTGCCAAAGACAGGGGCAATCAGCCCCAGCATTTT.

This clonotype has only a few counts. The gene calls are TRBV6-5 and TRBJ2-3, with 9 bases lining up with TRBD2. The CDR3 contains 15 residues. V shed 0 bases, J shed 4 bases, and the junction held 2 bases outside the gene matches. Looked up from germline, CDR1 is MNHEY and CDR2 is SVGAGI. CDR3: CASSYSGLASDTQYF. The CDR3 DNA reads as TGTGCCAGCAGTTACTCGGGACTAGCCTCAGATACGCAGTATTTT.

This chain uses TRBV13 with TRBJ2-5, with D maybe TRBD1 (5 bases). The germline V gene encodes CDR1 PRHDT and CDR2 FYEKMQ (reference sequence). V dropped 8 bases and J dropped 4 bases, with 20 bases sitting between them. CDR3 length: 15 residues. The CDR3 reads CASLESEWGGETQYF. The CDR3 DNA is TGTGCCAGCCTCGAGTCCGAATGGGGCGGAGAGACCCAGTACTTC.